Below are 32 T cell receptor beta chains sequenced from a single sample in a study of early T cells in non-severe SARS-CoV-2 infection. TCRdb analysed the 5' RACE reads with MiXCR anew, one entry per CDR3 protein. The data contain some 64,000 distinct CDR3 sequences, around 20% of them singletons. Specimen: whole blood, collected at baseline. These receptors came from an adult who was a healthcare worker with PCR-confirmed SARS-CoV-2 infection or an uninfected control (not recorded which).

The CDR3 nucleotides read TGTGCCAGCAGCTTTACGGGGGGCACAGATACGCAGTATTTT. Its protein is CASSFTGGTDTQYF. The chain uses TRBV7-9 and TRBJ2-3, with D possibly TRBD2 on 6 matching bases. Looked up from germline, CDR1 is SEHNR and CDR2 is FQNEAQ (reference sequence). The V gene lost 3 bases and the J gene lost 1 base, with 8 bases spanning the gap. The CDR3 runs to 14 residues.

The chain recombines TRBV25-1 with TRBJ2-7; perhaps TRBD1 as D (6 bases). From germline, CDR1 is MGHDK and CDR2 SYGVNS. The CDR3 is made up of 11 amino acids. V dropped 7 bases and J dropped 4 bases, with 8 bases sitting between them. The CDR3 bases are TGTGCCAGCACCAGGGGATACGAGCAGTACTTC. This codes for CASTRGYEQYF.

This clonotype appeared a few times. As DNA, the CDR3 is TGTGCCAGTAGTCTTCGTTCTAGCGGGGTCTACGAGCAGTACTTC. Translation: CASSLRSSGVYEQYF. The chain joins TRBV19 to TRBJ2-7, with 9 bases lining up with TRBD2. Germline trimming cut 5 bases from V and 3 bases from J; bases unmatched to any gene: 8. Germline V gives CDR1 LNHDA, CDR2 SQIVND (reference sequence). This CDR3 region has 15 residues.

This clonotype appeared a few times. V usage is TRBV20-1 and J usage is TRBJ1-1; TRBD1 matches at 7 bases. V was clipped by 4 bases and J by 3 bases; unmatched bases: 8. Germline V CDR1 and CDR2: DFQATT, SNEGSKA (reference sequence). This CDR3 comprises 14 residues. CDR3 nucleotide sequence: TGCAGTGCTACGCACCGACAGGGCGACACTGAAGCTTTCTTT. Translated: CSATHRQGDTEAFF.

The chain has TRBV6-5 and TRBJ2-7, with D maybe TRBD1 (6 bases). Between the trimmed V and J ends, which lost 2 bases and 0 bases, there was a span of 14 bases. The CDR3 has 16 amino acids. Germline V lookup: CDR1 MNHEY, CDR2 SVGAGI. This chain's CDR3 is CASSYGRTDYSYEQYF. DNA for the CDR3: TGTGCCAGCAGTTACGGTAGGACAGATTACTCCTACGAGCAGTACTTC.

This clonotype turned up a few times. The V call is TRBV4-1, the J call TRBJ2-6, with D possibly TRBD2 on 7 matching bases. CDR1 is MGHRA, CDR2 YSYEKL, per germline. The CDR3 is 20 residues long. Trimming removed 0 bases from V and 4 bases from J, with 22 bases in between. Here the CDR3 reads CASSQDPGGTGGSGANVLTF. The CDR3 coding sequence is TGCGCCAGCAGCCAAGATCCCGGCGGGACGGGGGGCTCCGGGGCCAACGTCCTGACTTTC.

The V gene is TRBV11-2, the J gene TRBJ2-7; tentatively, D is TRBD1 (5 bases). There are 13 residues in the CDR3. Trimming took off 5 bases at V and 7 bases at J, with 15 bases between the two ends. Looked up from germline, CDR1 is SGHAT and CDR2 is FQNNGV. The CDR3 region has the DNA TGTGCCAGCAGCGCGTTACAGGTTTGGGAGCAGTACTTC. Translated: CASSALQVWEQYF.

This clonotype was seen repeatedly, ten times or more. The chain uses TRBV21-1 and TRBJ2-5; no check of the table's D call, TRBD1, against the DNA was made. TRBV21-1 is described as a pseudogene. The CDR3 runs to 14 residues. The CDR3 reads CASSFPGQEETQYF. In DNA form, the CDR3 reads TGTGCCAGCAGCTTCCCCGGGCAGGAAGAGACCCAGTACTTC.

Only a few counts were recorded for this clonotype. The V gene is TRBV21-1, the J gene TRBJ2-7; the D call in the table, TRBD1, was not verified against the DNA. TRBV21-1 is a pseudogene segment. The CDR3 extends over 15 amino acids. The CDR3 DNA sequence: TGTGCCAGCAGCAAGGGCTGGGACAGGGCCTACGAGCAGTACTTC. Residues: CASSKGWDRAYEQYF.

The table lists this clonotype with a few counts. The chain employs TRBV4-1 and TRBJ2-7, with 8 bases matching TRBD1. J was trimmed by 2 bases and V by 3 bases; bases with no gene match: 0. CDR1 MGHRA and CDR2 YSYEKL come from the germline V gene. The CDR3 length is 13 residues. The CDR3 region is CASSQGQAYEQYF. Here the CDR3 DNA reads TGCGCCAGCAGCCAGGGACAGGCCTACGAGCAGTACTTC.

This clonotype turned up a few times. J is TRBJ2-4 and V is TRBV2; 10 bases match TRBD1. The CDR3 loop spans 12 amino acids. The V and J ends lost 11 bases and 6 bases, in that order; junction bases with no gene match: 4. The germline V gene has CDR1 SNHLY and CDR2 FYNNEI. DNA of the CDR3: TGTGCCGGCGGGACAGGGGTAAACATTCAGTACTTC. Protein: CAGGTGVNIQYF. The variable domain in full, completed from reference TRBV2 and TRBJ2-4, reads EPEVTQTPSHQVTQMGQEVILRCVPISNHLYFYWYRQILGQKVEFLVSFYNNEISEKSEIFDDQFSVERPDGSNFTLKIRSTKLEDSAMYFCAGGTGVNIQYFGAGTRLSVL.

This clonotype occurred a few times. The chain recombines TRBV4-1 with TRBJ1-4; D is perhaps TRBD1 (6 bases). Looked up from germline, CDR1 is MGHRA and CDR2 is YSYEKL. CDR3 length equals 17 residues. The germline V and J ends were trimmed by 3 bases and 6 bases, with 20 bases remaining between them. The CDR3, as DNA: TGCGCCAGCAGCCATGACGCCACCGGGACATTGGATGAAAAACTGTTTTTT. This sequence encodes CASSHDATGTLDEKLFF.

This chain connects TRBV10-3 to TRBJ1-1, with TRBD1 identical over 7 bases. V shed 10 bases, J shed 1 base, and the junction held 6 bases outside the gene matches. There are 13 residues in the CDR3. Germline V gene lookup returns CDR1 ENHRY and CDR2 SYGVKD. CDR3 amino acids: CATERDRNTEAFF. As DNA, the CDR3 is TGTGCCACCGAGCGGGACAGGAACACTGAAGCTTTCTTT.

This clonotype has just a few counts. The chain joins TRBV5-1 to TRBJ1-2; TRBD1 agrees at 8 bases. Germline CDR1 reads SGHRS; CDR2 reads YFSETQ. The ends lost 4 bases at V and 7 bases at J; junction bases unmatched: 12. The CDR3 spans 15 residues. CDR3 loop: CASSPTGTGGVGYTF. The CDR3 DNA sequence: TGCGCCAGCAGCCCCACCGGGACAGGAGGGGTTGGCTACACCTTC.

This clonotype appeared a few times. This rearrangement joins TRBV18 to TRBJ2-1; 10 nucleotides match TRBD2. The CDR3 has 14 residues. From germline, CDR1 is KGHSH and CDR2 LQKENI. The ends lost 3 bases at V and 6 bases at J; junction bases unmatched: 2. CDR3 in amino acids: CASSPIAGGNEQFF. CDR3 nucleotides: TGTGCCAGCTCACCGATAGCGGGGGGCAATGAGCAGTTCTTC.

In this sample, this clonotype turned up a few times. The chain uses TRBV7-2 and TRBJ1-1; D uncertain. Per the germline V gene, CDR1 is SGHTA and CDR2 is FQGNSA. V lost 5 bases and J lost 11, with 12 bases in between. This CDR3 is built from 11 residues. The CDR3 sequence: CASSPLNIAFF. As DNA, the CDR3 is TGTGCCAGCAGCCCCTTGAATATCGCTTTCTTT.

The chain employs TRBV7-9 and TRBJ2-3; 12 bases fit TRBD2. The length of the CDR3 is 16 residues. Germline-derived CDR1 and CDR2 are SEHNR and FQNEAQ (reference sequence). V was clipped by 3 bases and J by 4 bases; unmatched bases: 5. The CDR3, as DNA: TGTGCCAGCAGCTTCCTCACTAGCGGGGGGCCAGATACGCAGTATTTT. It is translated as CASSFLTSGGPDTQYF.

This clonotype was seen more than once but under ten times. The chain's CDR3 is CSARPVDRGKNIQYF. CDR3 DNA: TGCAGTGCTAGGCCAGTGGACAGGGGAAAAAACATTCAGTACTTC. J is TRBJ2-4 and V is TRBV20-1; 9 bases are shared with TRBD1. The CDR3 is 15 residues long. V trimming: 3 bases; J trimming: 4 bases; junction bases outside the gene matches: 7. Germline CDR1 is DFQATT and CDR2 is SNEGSKA (reference sequence).

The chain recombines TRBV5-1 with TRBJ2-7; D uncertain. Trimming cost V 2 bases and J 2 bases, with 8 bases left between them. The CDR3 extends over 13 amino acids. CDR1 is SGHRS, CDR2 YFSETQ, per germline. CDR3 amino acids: CASSLDRAYEQYF. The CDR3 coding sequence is TGCGCCAGCAGCTTAGATAGGGCCTACGAGCAGTACTTC.

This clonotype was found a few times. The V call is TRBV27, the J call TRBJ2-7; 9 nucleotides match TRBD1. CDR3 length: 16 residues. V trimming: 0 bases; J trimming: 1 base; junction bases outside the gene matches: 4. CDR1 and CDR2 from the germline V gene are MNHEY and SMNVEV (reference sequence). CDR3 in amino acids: CASSLSGQGLSYEQYF. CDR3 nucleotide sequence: TGTGCCAGCAGTTTATCCGGACAGGGGCTGTCCTACGAGCAGTACTTC.

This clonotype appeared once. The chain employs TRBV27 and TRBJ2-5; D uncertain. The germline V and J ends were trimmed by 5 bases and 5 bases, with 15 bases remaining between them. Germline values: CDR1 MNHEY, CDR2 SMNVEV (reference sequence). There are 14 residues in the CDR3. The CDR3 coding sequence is TGTGCCAGCAGTCGCGGCATCGCTGGGGAGACCCAGTACTTC. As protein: CASSRGIAGETQYF.

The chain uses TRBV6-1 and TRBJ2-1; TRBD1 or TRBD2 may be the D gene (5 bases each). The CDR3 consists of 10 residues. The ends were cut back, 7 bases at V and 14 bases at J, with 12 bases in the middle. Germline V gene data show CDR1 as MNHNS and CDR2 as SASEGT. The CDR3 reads CASKELGEFF. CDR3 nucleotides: TGTGCCAGCAAGGAGTTGGGGGAGTTCTTC.

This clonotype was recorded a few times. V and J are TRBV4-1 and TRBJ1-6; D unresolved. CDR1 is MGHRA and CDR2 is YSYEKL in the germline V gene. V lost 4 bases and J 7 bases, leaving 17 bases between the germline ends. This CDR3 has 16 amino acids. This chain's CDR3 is CASSPGMRAGNSPLHF. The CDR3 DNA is TGCGCCAGCAGCCCTGGTATGAGGGCGGGCAATTCACCCCTCCACTTT.

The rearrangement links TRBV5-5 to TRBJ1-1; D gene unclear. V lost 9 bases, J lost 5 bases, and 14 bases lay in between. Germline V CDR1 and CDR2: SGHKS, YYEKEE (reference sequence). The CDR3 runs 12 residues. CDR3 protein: CATGASWTEAFF. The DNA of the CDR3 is TGTGCCACCGGCGCCAGTTGGACTGAAGCTTTCTTT.

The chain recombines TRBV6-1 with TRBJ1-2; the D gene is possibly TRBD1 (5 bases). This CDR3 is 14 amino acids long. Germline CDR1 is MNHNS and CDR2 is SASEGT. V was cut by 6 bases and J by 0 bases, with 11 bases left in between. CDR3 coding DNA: TGTGCCAGCAGCCAACAGGCGTCTAACTATGGCTACACCTTC. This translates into CASSQQASNYGYTF.

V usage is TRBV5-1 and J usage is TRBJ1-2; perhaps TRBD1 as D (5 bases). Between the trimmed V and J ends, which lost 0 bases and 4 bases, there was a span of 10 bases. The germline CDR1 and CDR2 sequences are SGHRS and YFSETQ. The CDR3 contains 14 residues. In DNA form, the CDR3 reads TGCGCCAGCAGCTTGGATCAGGGCTCCTATGGCTACACCTTC. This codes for CASSLDQGSYGYTF.

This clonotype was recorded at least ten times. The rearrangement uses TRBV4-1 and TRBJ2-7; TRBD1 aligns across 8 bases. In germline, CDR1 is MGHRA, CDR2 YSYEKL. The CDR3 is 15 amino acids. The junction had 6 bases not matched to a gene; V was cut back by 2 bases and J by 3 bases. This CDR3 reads CASSQRTGLIYEQYF. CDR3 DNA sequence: TGCGCCAGCAGCCAAAGGACAGGGCTGATCTACGAGCAGTACTTC.

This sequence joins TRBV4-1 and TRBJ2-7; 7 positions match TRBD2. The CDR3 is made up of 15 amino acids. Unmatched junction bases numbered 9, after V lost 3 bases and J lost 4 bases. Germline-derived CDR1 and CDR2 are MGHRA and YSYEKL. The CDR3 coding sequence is TGCGCCAGCAGCCAGCCCTTGGGAGGGGTATACGAGCAGTACTTC. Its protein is CASSQPLGGVYEQYF.

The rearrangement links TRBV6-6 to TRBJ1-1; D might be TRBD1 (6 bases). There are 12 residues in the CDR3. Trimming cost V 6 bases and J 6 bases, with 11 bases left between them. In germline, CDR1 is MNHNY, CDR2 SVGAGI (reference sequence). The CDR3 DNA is TGTGCCAGCAGCCGAGGGGGAGCTGAAGCTTTCTTT. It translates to CASSRGGAEAFF.

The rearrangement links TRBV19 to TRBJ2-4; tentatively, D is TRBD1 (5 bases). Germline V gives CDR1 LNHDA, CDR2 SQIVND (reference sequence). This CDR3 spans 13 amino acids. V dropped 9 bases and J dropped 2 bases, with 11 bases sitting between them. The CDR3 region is CASGTGSKNIQYF. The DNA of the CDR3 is TGTGCCAGCGGAACAGGTTCCAAAAACATTCAGTACTTC.

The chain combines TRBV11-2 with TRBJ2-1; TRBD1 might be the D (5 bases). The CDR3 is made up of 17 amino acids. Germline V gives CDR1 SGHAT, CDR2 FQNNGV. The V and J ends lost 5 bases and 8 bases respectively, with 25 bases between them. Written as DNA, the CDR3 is TGTGCCAGCAGCCGCCAGCTTATGACAGCCAATACGCATGAGCAGTTCTTC. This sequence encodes CASSRQLMTANTHEQFF. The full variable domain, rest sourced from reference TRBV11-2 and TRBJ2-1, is EAGVAQSPRYKIIEKRQSVAFWCNPISGHATLYWYQQILGQGPKLLIQFQNNGVVDDSQLPKDRFSAERLKGVDSTLKIQPAKLEDSAVYLCASSRQLMTANTHEQFFGPGTRLTVL.

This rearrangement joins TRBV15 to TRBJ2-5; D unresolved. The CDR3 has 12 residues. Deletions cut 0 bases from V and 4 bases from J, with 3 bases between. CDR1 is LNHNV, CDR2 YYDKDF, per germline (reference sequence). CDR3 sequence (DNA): TGTGCCACCAGCAGAGATACAGAGACCCAGTACTTC. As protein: CATSRDTETQYF. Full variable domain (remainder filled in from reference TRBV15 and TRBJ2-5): DAMVIQNPRYQVTQFGKPVTLSCSQTLNHNVMYWYQQKSSQAPKLLFHYYDKDFNNEADTPDNFQSRRPNTSFCFLDIRSPGLGDTAMYLCATSRDTETQYFGPGTRLLVL.